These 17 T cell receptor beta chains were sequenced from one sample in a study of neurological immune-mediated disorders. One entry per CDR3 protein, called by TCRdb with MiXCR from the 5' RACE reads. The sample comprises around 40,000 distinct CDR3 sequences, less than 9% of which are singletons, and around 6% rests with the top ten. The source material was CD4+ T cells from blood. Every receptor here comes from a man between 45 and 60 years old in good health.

CDR3 protein: CASSQSGKQYF. CDR3 in DNA: TGTGCCAGCAGCCAATCAGGGAAGCAGTACTTC. V and J are TRBV3-1 and TRBJ2-7; tentative D call: TRBD1 (5 bases). The V gene's germline CDR1 is LGHDT and CDR2 YNNKEL (reference sequence). The length of the CDR3 is 11 residues. Trimming took off 2 bases at V and 8 bases at J, with 7 bases between the two ends.

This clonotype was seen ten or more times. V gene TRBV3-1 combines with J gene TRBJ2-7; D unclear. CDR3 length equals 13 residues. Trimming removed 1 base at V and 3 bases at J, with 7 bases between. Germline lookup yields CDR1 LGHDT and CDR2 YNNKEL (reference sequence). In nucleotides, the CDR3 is TGTGCCAGCAGCCAAGGTCTGATCTACGAGCAGTACTTC. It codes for CASSQGLIYEQYF.

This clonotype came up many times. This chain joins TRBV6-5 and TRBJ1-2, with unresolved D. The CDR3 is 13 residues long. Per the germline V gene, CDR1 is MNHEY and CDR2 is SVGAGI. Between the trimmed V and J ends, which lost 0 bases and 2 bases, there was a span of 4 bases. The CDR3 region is CASSYSANYGYTF. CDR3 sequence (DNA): TGTGCCAGCAGTTACTCAGCAAACTATGGCTACACCTTC.

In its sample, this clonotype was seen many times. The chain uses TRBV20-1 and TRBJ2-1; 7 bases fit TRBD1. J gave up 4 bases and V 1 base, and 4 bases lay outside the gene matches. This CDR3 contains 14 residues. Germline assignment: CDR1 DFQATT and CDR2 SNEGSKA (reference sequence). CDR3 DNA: TGCAGTGCTAGAGGGGGACAGCCATACAATGAGCAGTTCTTC. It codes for CSARGGQPYNEQFF.

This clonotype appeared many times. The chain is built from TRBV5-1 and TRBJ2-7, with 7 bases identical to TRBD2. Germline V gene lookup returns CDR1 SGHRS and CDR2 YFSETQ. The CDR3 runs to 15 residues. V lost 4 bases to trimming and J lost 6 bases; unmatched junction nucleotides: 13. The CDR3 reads CASSGPAGEVGEQYF. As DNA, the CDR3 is TGCGCCAGCAGCGGACCCGCGGGGGAAGTGGGCGAGCAGTACTTC.

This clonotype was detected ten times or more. The CDR3 reads CASSQDGLVGYNEQFF. CDR3 nucleotides: TGCGCCAGCAGCCAAGATGGGCTAGTGGGATACAATGAGCAGTTCTTC. J is TRBJ2-1 and V is TRBV4-3; no firm D call. Trimming shortened V by 0 bases and J by 4 bases, and 13 bases separated the two germline ends. This CDR3 spans 16 amino acids. Germline CDR1 and CDR2: LGHNA and YSLEER.

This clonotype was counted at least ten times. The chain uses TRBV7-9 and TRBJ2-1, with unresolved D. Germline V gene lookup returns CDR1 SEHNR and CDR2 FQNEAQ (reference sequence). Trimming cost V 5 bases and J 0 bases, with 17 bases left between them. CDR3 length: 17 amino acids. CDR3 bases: TGTGCCAGCAGCATCCCCATGGGCGTCTACTCCTACAATGAGCAGTTCTTC. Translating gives CASSIPMGVYSYNEQFF.

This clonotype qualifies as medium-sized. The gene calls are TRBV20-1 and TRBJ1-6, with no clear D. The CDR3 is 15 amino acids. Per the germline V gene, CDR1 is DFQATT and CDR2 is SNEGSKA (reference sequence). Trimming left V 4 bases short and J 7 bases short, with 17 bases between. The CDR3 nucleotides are TGCAGTGCTACCGTGAGCGTGGTGGGCAATTCACCCCTCCACTTT. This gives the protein CSATVSVVGNSPLHF.

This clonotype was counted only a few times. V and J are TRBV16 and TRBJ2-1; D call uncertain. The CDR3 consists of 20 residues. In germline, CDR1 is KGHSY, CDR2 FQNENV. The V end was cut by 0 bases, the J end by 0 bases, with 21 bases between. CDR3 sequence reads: CASSQSWPPIRVDSYNEQFF. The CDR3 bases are TGTGCCAGCAGCCAATCTTGGCCCCCCATTAGGGTGGACTCCTACAATGAGCAGTTCTTC.

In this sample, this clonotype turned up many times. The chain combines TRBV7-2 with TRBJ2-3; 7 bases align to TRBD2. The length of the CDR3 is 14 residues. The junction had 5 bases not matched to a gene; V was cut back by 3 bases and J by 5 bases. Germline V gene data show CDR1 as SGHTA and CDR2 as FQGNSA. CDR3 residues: CASSFAGVGDTQYF. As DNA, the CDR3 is TGTGCCAGCAGCTTCGCGGGAGTAGGAGATACGCAGTATTTT.

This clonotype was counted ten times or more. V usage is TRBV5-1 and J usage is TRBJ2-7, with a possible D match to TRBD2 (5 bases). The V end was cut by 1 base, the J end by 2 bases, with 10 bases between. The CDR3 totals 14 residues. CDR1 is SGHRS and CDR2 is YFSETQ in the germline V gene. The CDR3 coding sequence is TGCGCCAGCAGCTTGACAGTAGCGACCTACGAGCAGTACTTC. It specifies CASSLTVATYEQYF.

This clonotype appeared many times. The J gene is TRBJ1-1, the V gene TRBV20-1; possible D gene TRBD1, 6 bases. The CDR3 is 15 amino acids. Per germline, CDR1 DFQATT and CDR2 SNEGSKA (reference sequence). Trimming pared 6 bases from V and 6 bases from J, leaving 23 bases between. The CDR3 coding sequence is TGCAGTGCCCGAAGGACAGACCTTTTGGCGTCTGAAGCTTTCTTT. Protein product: CSARRTDLLASEAFF.

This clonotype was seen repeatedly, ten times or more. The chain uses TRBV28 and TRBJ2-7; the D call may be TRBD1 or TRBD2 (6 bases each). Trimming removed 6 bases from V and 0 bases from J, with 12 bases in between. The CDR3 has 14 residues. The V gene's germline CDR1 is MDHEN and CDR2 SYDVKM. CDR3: CASSRGPSSYEQYF. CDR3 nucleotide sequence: TGTGCCAGCAGCCGGGGGCCGAGCTCCTACGAGCAGTACTTC.

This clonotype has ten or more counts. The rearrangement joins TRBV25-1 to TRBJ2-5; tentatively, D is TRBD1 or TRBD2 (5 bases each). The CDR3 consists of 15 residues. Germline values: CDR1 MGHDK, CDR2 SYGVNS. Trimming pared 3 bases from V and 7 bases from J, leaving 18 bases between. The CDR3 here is CASSEGGAGLGTQYF. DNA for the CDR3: TGTGCCAGCAGTGAGGGTGGGGCGGGCCTTGGGACCCAGTACTTC.

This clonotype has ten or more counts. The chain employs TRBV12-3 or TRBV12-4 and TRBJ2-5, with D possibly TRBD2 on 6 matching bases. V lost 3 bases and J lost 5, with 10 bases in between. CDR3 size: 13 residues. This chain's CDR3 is CASSFGGAETQYF. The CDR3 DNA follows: TGTGCCAGCAGTTTCGGGGGAGCGGAGACCCAGTACTTC.

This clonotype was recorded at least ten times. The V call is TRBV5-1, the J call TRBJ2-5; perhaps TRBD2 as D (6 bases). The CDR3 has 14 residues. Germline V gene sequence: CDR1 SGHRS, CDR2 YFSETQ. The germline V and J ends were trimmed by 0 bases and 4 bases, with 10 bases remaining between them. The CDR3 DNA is TGCGCCAGCAGCTTGGTTGGAGGGGTAGAGACCCAGTACTTC. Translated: CASSLVGGVETQYF.

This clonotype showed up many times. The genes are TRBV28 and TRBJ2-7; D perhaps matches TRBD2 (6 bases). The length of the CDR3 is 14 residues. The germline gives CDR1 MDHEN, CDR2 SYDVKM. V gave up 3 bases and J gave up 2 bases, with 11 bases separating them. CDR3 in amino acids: CASSLGGLAYEQYF. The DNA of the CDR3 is TGTGCCAGCAGTTTGGGGGGACTTGCCTACGAGCAGTACTTC.